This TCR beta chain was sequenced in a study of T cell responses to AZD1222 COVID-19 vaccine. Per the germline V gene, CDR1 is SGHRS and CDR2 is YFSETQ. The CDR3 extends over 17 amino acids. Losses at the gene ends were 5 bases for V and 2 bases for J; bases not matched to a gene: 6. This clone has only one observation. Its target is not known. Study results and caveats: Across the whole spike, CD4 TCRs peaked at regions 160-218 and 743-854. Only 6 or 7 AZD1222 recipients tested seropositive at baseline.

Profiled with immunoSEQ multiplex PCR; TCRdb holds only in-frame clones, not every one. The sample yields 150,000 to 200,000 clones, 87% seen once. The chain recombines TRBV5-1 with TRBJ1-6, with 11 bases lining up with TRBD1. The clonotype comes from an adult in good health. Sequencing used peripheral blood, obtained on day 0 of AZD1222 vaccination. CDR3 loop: CASRPGQGGTYNSPLHF. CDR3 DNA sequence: TGCGCCAGCAGACCGGGACAGGGGGGCACCTATAATTCACCCCTCCACTTT.